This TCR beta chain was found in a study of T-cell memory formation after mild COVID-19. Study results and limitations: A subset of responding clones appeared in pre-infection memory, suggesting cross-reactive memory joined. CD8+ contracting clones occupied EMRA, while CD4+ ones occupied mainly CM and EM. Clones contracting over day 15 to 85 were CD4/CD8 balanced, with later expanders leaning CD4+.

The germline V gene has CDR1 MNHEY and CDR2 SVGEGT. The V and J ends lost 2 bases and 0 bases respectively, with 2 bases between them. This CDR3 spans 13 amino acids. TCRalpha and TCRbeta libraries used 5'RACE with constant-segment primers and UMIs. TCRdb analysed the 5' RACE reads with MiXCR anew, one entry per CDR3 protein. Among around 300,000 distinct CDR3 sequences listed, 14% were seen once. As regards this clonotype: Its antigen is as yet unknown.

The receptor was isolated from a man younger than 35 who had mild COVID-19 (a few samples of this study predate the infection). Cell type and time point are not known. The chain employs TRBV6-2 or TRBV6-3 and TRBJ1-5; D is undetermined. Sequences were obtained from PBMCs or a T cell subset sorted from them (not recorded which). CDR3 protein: CASSYPSNQPQHF. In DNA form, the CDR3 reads TGTGCCAGCAGTTACCCTAGCAATCAGCCCCAGCATTTT.